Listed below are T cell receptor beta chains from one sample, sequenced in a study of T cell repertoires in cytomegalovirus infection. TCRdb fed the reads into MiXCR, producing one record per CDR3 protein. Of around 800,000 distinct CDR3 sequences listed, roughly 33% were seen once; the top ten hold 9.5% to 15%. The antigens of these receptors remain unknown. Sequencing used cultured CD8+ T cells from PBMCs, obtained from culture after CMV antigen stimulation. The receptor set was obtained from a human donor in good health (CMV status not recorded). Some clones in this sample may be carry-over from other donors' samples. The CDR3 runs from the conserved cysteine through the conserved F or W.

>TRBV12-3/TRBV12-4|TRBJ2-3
CASSFVVPDIAIAGSTDAQYF
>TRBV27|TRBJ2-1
CASSPGQGGPNEQFF
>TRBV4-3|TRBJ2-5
CASSQATTGGQETQYF
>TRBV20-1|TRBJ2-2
CSASGTTSGGELFF
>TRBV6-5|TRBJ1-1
CASSAPGQDFLNTEAFF
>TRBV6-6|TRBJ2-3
CASKEGYTDTQYF
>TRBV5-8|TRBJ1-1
CASSHWKARVETEAFF
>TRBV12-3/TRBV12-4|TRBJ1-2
CASSFGRYGYTF
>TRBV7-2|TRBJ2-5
CASSLAQAQYF
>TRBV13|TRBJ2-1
CASSALPYEQFF
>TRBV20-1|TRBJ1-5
CSARVLTKQPQHF
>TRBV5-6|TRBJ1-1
CASSLGGHPSTEAFF
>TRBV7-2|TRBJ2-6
CASSRKSSGANVLTF
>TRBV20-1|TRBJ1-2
CSARDPGRRSNYGYTF
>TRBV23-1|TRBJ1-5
CASSQPGQDSNQPQHF
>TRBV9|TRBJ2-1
CASSVPSGSAPSSYNEQFF
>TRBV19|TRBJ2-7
CVSSIAAGRVYEQYF
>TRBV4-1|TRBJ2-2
CASSQAIYATGELFF
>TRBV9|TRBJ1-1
CASSVVPDLNTEAFF
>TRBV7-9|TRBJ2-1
CASSLSWAGKIEQFF
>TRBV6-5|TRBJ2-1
CASSPDSGITYNEQFF
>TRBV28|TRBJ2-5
CASIRRRVGETQYF
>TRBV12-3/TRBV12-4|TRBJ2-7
CASSLGRGITYEQYF
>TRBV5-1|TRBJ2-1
CASSLRSSGGAYNEQFF
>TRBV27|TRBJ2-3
CASSLYVGADTQYF
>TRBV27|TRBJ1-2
CASRSARGYGYTF
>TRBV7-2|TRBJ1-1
CASSSPWDRVTLTEAFF
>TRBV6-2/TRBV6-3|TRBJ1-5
CASGDSNQPQHF
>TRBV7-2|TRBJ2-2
CASSWDRGLETGELFF
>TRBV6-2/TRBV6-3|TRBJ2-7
CASSYPSKIDEQYF
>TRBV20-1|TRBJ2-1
CSAPGGGGNEQFF
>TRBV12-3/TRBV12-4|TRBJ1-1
CASTFTTGDMRGGDMNTEAFF
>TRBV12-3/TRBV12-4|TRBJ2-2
CASSFWLAGDTGELFF
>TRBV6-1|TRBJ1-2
CASSEGQQGRYGYTF
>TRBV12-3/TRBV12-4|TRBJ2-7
CASGTSSYEQYF
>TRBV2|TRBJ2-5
CASSEAWGTGEMQETQYF
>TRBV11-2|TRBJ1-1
CASRPVWTDTEAFF
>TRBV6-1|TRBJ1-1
CASSELLAGGRQDTEAFF
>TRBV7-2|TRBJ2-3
CASSLEGRANTQYF
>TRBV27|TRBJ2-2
CASKPGLPTGELFF
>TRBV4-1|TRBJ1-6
CASSQKLFDNSPLHF
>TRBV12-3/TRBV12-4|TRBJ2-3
CASSPGTSGLTDTQYF
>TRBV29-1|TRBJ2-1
CSVDPSAIDNEQFF
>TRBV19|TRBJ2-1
CASSLLSGGSSYNEQFF
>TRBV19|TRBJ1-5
CASSWDTNQPQHF
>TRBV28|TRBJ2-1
CASSLKAGGILGNEQFF
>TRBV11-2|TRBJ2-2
CASSSWTENTGELFF
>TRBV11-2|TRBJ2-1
CASGDGNSAYNEQFF
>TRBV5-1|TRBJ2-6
CASSRDRGGANVLTF
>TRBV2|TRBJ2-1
CASSEGLAGNNEQFF
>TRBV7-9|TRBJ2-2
CASSLSPGHTNTGELFF
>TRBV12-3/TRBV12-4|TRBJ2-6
CASGRSSGANVLTF
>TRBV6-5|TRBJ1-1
CASSYSEGMNTEAFF
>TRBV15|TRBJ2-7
CATSREGARLGGPYEQYF
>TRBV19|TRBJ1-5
CASSSGPWPQHF
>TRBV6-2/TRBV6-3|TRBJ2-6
CASSYSIAVSGANVLTF
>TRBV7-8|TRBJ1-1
CASSSVDRDMNTEAFF
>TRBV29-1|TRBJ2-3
CSALGGYTDTQYF